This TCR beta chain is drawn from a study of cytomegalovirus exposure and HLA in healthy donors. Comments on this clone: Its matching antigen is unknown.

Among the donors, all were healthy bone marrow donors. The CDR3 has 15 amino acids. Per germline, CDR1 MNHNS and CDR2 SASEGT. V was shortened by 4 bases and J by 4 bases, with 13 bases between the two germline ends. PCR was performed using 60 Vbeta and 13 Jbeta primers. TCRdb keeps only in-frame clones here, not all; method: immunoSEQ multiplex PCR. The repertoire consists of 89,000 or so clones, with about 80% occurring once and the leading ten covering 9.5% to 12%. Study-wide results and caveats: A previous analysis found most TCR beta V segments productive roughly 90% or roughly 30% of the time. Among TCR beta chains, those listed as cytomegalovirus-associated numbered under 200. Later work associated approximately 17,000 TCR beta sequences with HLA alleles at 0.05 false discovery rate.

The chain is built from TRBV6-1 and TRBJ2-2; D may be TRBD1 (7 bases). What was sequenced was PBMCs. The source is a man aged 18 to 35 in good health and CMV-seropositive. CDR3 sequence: CASSARGARTGELFF. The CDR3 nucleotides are TGTGCCAGCAGTGCCAGGGGGGCTCGCACCGGGGAGCTGTTTTTT.